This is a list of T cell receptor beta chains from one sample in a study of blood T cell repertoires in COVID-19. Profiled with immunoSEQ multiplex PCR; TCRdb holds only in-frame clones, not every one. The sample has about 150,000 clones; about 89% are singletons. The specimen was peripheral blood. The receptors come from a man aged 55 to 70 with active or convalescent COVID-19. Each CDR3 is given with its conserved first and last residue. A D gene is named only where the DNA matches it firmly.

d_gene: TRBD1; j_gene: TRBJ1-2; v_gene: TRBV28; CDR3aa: CASSQTGGRPYGYTF
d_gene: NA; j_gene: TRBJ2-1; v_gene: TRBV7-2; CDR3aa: CASSLTRDSYNEQFF
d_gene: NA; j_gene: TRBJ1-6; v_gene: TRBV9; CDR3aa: CASSVGPAGPEPLHF
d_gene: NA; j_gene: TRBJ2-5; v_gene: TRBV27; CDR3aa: CASSFQNEERETQYF
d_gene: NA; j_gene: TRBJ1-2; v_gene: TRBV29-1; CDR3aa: CSVPGGAGYTF
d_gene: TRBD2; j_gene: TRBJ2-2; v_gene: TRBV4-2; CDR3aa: CATQREVSGELFF
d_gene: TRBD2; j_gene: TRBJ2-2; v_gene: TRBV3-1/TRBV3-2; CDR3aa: CASSLSGGGPGELFF
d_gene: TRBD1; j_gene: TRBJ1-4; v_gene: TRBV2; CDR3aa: CASSSQGANEKLFF
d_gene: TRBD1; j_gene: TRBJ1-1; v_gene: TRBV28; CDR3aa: CASSLAGGGSTEAFF
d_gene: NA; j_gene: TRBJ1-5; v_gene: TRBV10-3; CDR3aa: CAISFGQSSQPQHF
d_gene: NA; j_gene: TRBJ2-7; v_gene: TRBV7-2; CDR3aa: CASSRTVDYEQYF
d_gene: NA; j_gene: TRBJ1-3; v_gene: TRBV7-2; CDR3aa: CASSPGGGSSGNTIYF
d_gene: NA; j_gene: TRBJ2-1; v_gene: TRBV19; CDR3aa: CASSIGDPADEQFF
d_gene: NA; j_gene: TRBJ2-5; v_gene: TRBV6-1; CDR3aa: CASSEDTVQETQYF
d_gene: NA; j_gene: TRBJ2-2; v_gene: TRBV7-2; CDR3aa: CASSLGGAGTGELFF
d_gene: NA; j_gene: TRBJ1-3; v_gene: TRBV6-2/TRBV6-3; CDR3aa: CASSPLSSGNTIYF
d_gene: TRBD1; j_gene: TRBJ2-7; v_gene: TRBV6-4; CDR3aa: CVSSRTGSDEQYF
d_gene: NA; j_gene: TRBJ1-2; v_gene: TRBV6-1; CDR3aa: CASSERRLDYGYTF
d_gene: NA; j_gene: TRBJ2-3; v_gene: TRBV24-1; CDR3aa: CATKDSGTDTQYF
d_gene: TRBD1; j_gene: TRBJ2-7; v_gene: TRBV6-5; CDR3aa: CASRLGQGVIYEQYF
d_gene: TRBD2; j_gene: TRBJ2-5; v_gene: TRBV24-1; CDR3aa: CATARTSGSKGETQYF
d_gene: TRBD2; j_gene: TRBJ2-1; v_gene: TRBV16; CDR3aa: CASSPGLAGVREQFF
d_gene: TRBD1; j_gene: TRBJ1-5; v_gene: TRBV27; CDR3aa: CASSLGQGGNQPQHF
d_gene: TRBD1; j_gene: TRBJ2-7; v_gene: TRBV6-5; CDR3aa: CASRLGQGGYEQYF
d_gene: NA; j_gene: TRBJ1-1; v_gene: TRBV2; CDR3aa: CASTVSGGTEAFF
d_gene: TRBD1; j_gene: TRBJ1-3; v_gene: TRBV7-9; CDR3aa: CASIQGAGGNTIYF
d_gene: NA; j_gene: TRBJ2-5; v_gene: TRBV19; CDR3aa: CASSIVEGSWETQYF
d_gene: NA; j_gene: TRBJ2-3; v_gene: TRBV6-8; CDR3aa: CASSLPYQPPDTQYF
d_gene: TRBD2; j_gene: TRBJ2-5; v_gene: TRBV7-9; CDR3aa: CASSLGLAGAQETQYF
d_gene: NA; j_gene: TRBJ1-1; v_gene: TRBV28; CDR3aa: CASSFGVSEAFF
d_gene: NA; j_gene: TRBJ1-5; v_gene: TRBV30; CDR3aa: CAWSVGTNQPQHF
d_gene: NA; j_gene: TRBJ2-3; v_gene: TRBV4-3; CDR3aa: CASSQVFQGPGTDTQYF
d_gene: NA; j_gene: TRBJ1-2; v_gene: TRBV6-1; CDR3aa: CASSETTDYGYTF
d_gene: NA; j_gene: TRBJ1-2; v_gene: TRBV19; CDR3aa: CASSVDRRRDGYTF
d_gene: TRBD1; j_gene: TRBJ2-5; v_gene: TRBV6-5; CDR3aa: CASSPITGVGETQYF
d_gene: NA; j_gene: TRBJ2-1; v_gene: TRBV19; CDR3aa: CASRSGGGEGVEQFF
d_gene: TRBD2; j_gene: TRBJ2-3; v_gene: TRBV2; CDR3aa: CASRVAGGQDTQYF
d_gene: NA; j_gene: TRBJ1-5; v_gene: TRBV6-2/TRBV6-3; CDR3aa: CASSYPPGHQPQHF
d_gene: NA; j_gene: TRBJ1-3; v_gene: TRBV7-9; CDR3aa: CASSPSQGSGNTIYF
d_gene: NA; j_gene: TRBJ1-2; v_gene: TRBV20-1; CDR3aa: CSARGATEYTF